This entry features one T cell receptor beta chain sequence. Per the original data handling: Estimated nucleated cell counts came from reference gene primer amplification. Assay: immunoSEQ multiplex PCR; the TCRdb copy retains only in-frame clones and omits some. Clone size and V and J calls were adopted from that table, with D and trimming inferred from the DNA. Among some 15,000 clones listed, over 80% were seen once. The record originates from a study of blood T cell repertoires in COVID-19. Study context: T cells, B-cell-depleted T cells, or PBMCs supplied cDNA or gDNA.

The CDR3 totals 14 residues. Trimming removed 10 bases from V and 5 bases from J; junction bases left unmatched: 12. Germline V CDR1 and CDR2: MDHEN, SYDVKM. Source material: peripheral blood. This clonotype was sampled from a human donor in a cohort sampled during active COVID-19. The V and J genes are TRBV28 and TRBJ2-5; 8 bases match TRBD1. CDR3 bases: TGTGCCACCGCCCCCGCAGGGGGCTGGGAGACCCAGTACTTC. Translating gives CATAPAGGWETQYF. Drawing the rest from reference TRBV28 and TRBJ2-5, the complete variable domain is DVKVTQSSRYLVKRTGEKVFLECVQDMDHENMFWYRQDPGLGLRLIYFSYDVKMKEKGDIPEGYSVSREKKERFSLILESASTNQTSMYLCATAPAGGWETQYFGPGTRLLVL.